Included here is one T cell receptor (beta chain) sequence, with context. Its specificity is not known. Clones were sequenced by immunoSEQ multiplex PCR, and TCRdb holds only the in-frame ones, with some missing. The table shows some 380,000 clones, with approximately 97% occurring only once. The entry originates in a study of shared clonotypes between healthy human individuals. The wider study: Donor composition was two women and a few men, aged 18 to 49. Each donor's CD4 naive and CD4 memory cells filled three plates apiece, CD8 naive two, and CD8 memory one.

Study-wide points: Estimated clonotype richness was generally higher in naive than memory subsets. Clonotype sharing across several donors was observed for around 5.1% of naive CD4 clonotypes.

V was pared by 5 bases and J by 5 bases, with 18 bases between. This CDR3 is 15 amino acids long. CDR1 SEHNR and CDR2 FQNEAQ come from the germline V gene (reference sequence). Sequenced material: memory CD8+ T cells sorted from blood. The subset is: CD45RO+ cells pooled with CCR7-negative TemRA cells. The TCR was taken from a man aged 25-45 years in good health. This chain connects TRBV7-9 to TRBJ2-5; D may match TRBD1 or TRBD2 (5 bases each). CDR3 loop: CASSPSSGEGETQYF. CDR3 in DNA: TGTGCCAGCAGCCCGTCGTCCGGAGAGGGGGAGACCCAGTACTTC.